These 20 T cell receptor beta chains were all obtained from the same sample, sequenced in a study of post-analysis software for immune sequencing data. Study-level findings and limits: Patients carried four or five TRBV segments more frequently than controls did, and TRBV5-6, TRBV5-1 and TRBV20-1 were among them.

Their antigen targets remain unknown. The TCR beta cDNA libraries carried unique molecular identifiers. Using its own MiXCR run on the PCR reads, TCRdb lists one record per CDR3 protein. The sample includes some 700,000 distinct CDR3 sequences, approximately 60% of them seen just once. Sequences were obtained from blood. These receptors originate from a girl between 2 and 10 years old with multiple sclerosis.

The chain has TRBV5-1 and TRBJ2-1; 7 nucleotides match TRBD1. The assigned J gene may be wrong: the sequence end matches TRBJ2-7 better. CDR1 and CDR2 from the germline V gene are SGHRS and YFSETQ. The length of the CDR3 is 14 residues. CDR3 residues: CASSFGTGDNEQYF. Here the CDR3 DNA reads TGCGCCAGCAGCTTTGGTACAGGGGACAACGAGCAGTACTTC.

This chain links TRBV5-1 with TRBJ2-3; TRBD2 matches 14 bases. Germline-derived CDR1 and CDR2 are SGHRS and YFSETQ. This CDR3 comprises 18 residues. Unmatched junction bases numbered 7, after V lost 2 bases and J lost 2 bases. The CDR3 DNA reads TGCGCCAGCAGCTTACCCGGGACTAGCGGGAGCTTCACAGATACGCAGTATTTT. Translating gives CASSLPGTSGSFTDTQYF.

This clonotype was seen just once. The J gene is TRBJ2-5, the V gene TRBV2, with D possibly TRBD2 on 5 matching bases. The DNA end is more similar to TRBJ2-4, so the J call may be wrong. Germline CDR1 SNHLY, CDR2 FYNNEI. The CDR3 length is 17 residues. CDR3 DNA sequence: TGTGCCAGCAGCGACGGACTGATCGTTGTGGGCAAAAACATTCAGTACTTC. Its translation is CASSDGLIVVGKNIQYF.

The count of this clonotype is one. The chain couples TRBV15 to TRBJ2-4; no reliable D call. V was trimmed by 1 base and J by 0 bases, leaving 10 bases between them. The CDR3 totals 16 residues. Germline V gene data show CDR1 as LNHNV and CDR2 as YYDKDF (reference sequence). CDR3 nucleotide sequence: TGTGCCACCAGCAGAGGCGGCAGCCTAGCCAAAAACATTCAGTACTTC. Residues: CATSRGGSLAKNIQYF.

This chain joins TRBV7-2 and TRBJ2-1, with D perhaps matching TRBD2 (5 bases). Per germline, CDR1 SGHTA and CDR2 FQGNSA. The germline V and J ends were trimmed by 5 bases and 5 bases, with 16 bases remaining between them. The CDR3 consists of 15 residues. Written as DNA, the CDR3 is TGTGCCAGCAGCCCCTACCCGGGAAATGACAATGAGCAGTTCTTC. Encoded protein: CASSPYPGNDNEQFF.

This clonotype was detected only a few times. The gene calls are TRBV6-5 and TRBJ1-1; TRBD1 agrees at 7 bases. The CDR3 is 16 amino acids. J was trimmed by 4 bases and V by 6 bases; bases with no gene match: 14. The germline V gene encodes CDR1 MNHEY and CDR2 SVGAGI. The CDR3 region is CASSNRQTGMSTEAFF. The CDR3, as DNA: TGTGCCAGCAGCAATCGACAGACAGGGATGAGCACTGAAGCTTTCTTT.

The genes are TRBV6-2 or TRBV6-3 and TRBJ2-7, with TRBD1 identical over 9 bases. Germline assignment: CDR1 MNHEY and CDR2 SVGEGT. Trimming at V came to 6 bases and at J to 2 bases, leaving 5 bases not matched to a gene. This CDR3 is built from 14 residues. Written as DNA, the CDR3 is TGTGCCAGCAGAGGCGGACAGGGGACCTACGAGCAGTACTTC. It translates to CASRGGQGTYEQYF.

V usage is TRBV29-1 and J usage is TRBJ1-1, with 8 bases that match TRBD1. The CDR3 contains 16 residues. Germline CDR1 SQVTM, CDR2 ANQGSEA. Trimming cost V 7 bases and J 1 base; bases outside gene matches: 14. The CDR3 DNA reads as TGCAGCGCCGGACAGGGAACCGTCCCGAAGAACACTGAAGCTTTCTTT. It codes for CSAGQGTVPKNTEAFF.

The rearrangement uses TRBV5-4 and TRBJ1-2; 9 positions agree with TRBD1. The CDR3 is 14 amino acids. Looked up from germline, CDR1 is SGHNT and CDR2 is YYREEE (reference sequence). Losses at the gene ends were 3 bases for V and 3 bases for J; bases not matched to a gene: 3. The CDR3 DNA is TGTGCCAGCAGCTCCACAGGGGGCTACTATGGCTACACCTTC. Its translation is CASSSTGGYYGYTF.

CDR3 DNA sequence: TGTGCCAGCAGCTCGCGGGACACCGCAACCTACGAGCAGTACTTC. As protein: CASSSRDTATYEQYF. This rearrangement joins TRBV7-3 to TRBJ2-4, with D perhaps matching TRBD1 or TRBD2 (6 bases each). The end of the DNA aligns better with TRBJ2-7, so the J call may be wrong. Looked up from germline, CDR1 is SGHTA and CDR2 is FQGTGA. There are 15 residues in the CDR3.

This clonotype was counted a single time. The rearrangement joins TRBV11-2 to TRBJ2-7, with D possibly matching TRBD1 (5 bases). This CDR3 contains 12 residues. Germline values: CDR1 SGHAT, CDR2 FQNNGV. V was trimmed by 8 bases and J by 10 bases, leaving 18 bases between them. For the CDR3, the DNA is TGTGCCAGCGGACATAGACAAGAGTCCCAGTACTTC. Translation gives CASGHRQESQYF. Supplemented by reference TRBV11-2 and TRBJ2-7, the full variable domain reads EAGVAQSPRYKIIEKRQSVAFWCNPISGHATLYWYQQILGQGPKLLIQFQNNGVVDDSQLPKDRFSAERLKGVDSTLKIQPAKLEDSAVYLCASGHRQESQYFGPGTRLTVT.

The chain has TRBV19 and TRBJ1-2; TRBD1 matches 9 bases. The CDR3 totals 13 residues. The V segment lost 3 bases and the J segment 8 bases; nucleotides outside the gene matches: 4. Germline-derived CDR1 and CDR2 are LNHDA and SQIVND (reference sequence). This chain's CDR3 is CASSIRDRDGYTF. DNA for the CDR3: TGTGCCAGTAGTATTAGGGACAGGGACGGCTACACCTTC.

CDR3 in amino acids: CASRWADNYGYTF. The CDR3 DNA reads TGCGCCAGCAGATGGGCGGATAACTATGGCTACACCTTC. This rearrangement joins TRBV5-1 to TRBJ1-2; D not certain. Germline CDR1 SGHRS, CDR2 YFSETQ. Trimming left V 5 bases short and J 1 base short, with 9 bases between. This CDR3 has 13 residues.

J is TRBJ1-2 and V is TRBV2; D unresolved. CDR1 is SNHLY, CDR2 FYNNEI, per germline. This CDR3 comprises 13 residues. With 1 base removed from V and 9 bases from J, the gap between germline ends came to 12 bases. The CDR3 sequence is CASSEGRMFSYTF. The CDR3 DNA follows: TGTGCCAGCAGTGAAGGCCGAATGTTTAGCTACACCTTC.

This clonotype is a singleton in its sample. V is TRBV5-1 and J is TRBJ1-2; D uncertain. Germline V gives CDR1 SGHRS, CDR2 YFSETQ. Trimming took 1 base from V and 7 from J, leaving 14 bases between them. The CDR3 length is 14 residues. The CDR3 DNA sequence: TGCGCCAGCAGCTTGTCCGGCGAAGATGGTGGCTACACCTTC. Protein product: CASSLSGEDGGYTF.

The chain couples TRBV5-1 to TRBJ2-1; D is unclear. Germline V gives CDR1 SGHRS, CDR2 YFSETQ. The germline V and J ends were trimmed by 4 bases and 8 bases, with 13 bases remaining between them. The length of the CDR3 is 13 residues. Here the CDR3 DNA reads TGCGCCAGCAGCCGAGCCCAGAGGCATGAGCAGTTCTTC. Translated: CASSRAQRHEQFF.

The chain recombines TRBV7-3 with TRBJ2-4; D possibly corresponds to TRBD1 (5 bases). This CDR3 has 13 residues. Germline assignment: CDR1 SGHTA and CDR2 FQGTGA. V was cut by 0 bases and J by 5 bases, with 5 bases left in between. The CDR3 DNA is TGTGCCAGCAGCTTAACAGGGGAAAACATTCAGTACTTC. Amino acids: CASSLTGENIQYF.

The table lists this clonotype with a count of one. The V gene is TRBV29-1, the J gene TRBJ2-5; D remains unclear. Germline V gene lookup returns CDR1 SQVTM and CDR2 ANQGSEA. This CDR3 spans 11 amino acids. V dropped 7 bases and J dropped 2 bases, with 8 bases sitting between them. For the CDR3, the DNA is TGCAGCGCTCTTCCGCAAGAGACCCAGTACTTC. This codes for CSALPQETQYF.

This sequence joins TRBV7-9 and TRBJ2-3; 8 bases match TRBD2. The germline V gene has CDR1 SEHNR and CDR2 FQNEAQ (reference sequence). CDR3 length: 16 residues. With 5 bases clipped from V and 2 bases from J, the junction kept 9 bases outside the gene matches. CDR3 protein: CASSPRAGVTTDTQYF. CDR3 coding DNA: TGTGCCAGCAGCCCTAGAGCGGGAGTTACCACAGATACGCAGTATTTT.

This chain joins TRBV12-5 and TRBJ2-1; 10 positions agree with TRBD1. The germline gives CDR1 LGHNT, CDR2 FRNRAP. The V gene end was trimmed by 6 bases and the J gene end by 3 bases; junction bases not matched to a gene: 8. This CDR3 has 16 amino acids. The CDR3 region is CASGTGGQRFYNEQFF. The DNA for the CDR3 is TGTGCTAGTGGGACAGGGGGCCAACGATTCTACAATGAGCAGTTCTTC. The full variable domain, with the rest looked up from reference TRBV12-5 and TRBJ2-1, is DARVTQTPRHKVTEMGQEVTMRCQPILGHNTVFWYRQTMMQGLELLAYFRNRAPLDDSGMPKDRFSAEMPDATLATLKIQPSEPRDSAVYFCASGTGGQRFYNEQFFGPGTRLTVL.